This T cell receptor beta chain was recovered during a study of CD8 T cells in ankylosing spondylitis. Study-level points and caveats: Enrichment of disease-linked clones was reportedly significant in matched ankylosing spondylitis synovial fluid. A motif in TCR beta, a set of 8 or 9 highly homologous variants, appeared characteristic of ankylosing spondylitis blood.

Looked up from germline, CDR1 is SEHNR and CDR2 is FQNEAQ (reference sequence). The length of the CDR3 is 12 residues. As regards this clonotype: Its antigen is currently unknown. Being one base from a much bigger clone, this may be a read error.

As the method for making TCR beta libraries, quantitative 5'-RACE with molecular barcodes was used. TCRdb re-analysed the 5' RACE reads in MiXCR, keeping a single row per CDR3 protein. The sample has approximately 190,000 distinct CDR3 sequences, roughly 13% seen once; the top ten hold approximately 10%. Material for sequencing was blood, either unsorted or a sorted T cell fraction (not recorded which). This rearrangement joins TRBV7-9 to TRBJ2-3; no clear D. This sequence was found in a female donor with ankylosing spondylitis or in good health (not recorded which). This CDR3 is CAGSSRTDTQYF. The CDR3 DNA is TGTGCCGGCAGCTCCCGCACAGATACGCAGTATTTT.